This T cell receptor beta chain derives from a study of blood T cell repertoires in COVID-19. Background on the study: In each case, the material was cDNA or gDNA derived from T cells, B-cell-depleted T cells, or PBMCs.

As processed by the authors: Amplification of reference gene primers was used by the study to estimate nucleated cell counts. Here immunoSEQ multiplex PCR was the method, and the copy in TCRdb shows in-frame clones only, minus some. For V, J and clone size, that table is used; D and trimming come from the DNA. The profile shows some 110,000 clones, roughly 83% of them singletons. Germline-derived CDR1 and CDR2 are SGHKS and YYEKEE (reference sequence). The CDR3 extends over 14 amino acids. V lost 4 bases, J lost 15 bases, and 15 bases stayed unmatched. Sequenced input: peripheral blood. This receptor was identified in a man aged 30-40 years with acute or convalescent COVID-19. This chain uses TRBV5-5 with TRBJ2-1; 8 bases line up with TRBD1. The CDR3 sequence is CASSPTGQGISLFF. The CDR3 coding sequence is TGTGCCAGCAGCCCGACCGGACAGGGAATATCTCTGTTCTTC.